This is a list of T cell receptor beta chains from one sample in a study of OX40 agonist ivuxolimab in advanced cancers. Method: immunoSEQ multiplex PCR; TCRdb's copy keeps in-frame clones and lacks some. The sample has about 58,000 clones; more than 80% are singletons. This specimen was CD4+ or CD8+ T cells sorted from blood, taken in a trial of the OX40 agonist ivuxolimab. The receptors originated from an adult with an advanced solid tumor such as melanoma, head and neck, liver or kidney cancer. Each CDR3 is given with its conserved first and last residue. D genes are given only for firm matches. A clone size is listed for some rows: how often the clone was seen (once, few, many), or a class if it is expanded.

clone size	J gene	D gene	V gene	CDR3 DNA	CDR3 protein
NA	TRBJ2-7	NA	TRBV18	TGTGCCAGCTCACGTTATGGTCAAACCTACGAGCAGTACTTC	CASSRYGQTYEQYF
few	TRBJ2-3	TRBD2	TRBV14	TGTGCCAGCAGCCGAGTACGGGCTCGGAGGGGACTAGCGGGGGTGGATACGCAGTATTTT	CASSRVRARRGLAGVDTQYF
NA	TRBJ2-3	NA	TRBV29-1	TGCAGCGTTAGCCGGACTGACGTCTCCACGCAGTATTTT	CSVSRTDVSTQYF
once	TRBJ1-6	NA	TRBV5-5	TGTGCCAGCAGCTTGGAACAAAGATATAATTCACCCCTCCACTTT	CASSLEQRYNSPLHF
once	TRBJ1-3	NA	TRBV19	TGTGCCAGTAGTCCGGAGAGCTCTGGAAACACCATATATTTT	CASSPESSGNTIYF
NA	TRBJ2-5	TRBD2	TRBV7-3	TGTGCCAGCAGCCTGGGAGCGGGGGGGCGTGAGACCCAGTACTTC	CASSLGAGGRETQYF
NA	TRBJ2-5	TRBD1	TRBV5-4	TGTGCCAGCTCGACCGGGACAGGGGGCTCAGAGACCCAGTACTTC	CASSTGTGGSETQYF
NA	TRBJ2-2	NA	TRBV9	TGTGCCAGCAGCGTAGGTCCTGGACGCCCCAACACCGGGGAGCTGTTTTTT	CASSVGPGRPNTGELFF
NA	TRBJ2-5	NA	TRBV5-5	TGTGCCAGCAGCTTGCAGGGACCAGAGACCCAGTACTTC	CASSLQGPETQYF
NA	TRBJ1-3	NA	TRBV7-9	TGTGCCAGCAGCCCGGGAGTTAACTCTGGAAACACCATATATTTT	CASSPGVNSGNTIYF
NA	TRBJ2-7	NA	TRBV2	TGTGCCAGCAGTGACAGGGGCTCCGGGTCCGAGCAGTACTTC	CASSDRGSGSEQYF
NA	TRBJ2-4	NA	TRBV6-7	TGTGCCAGCAGTTACAGGCAACTAGCCAAAAACATTCAGTACTTC	CASSYRQLAKNIQYF
NA	TRBJ1-1	NA	TRBV19	TGTGCCAGTAGTAAGAGGGCGGCTGAAGCTTTCTTT	CASSKRAAEAFF
NA	TRBJ2-7	TRBD2	TRBV7-2	TGTGCCAGCAGCTTATGGGGCGGGGGTTACGGCGAGCAGTACTTC	CASSLWGGGYGEQYF